Following are 3 T cell receptor beta chains from one sample sequenced in a study of T cells in Graves' hyperthyroidism and ophthalmopathy (dated by TCRdb to between 2019 and 2020). Receptor libraries were prepared by multiplex PCR. The run used an Illumina HiSeq 2000. The TCR beta CDR3 regions were amplified from RNA transcripts. A first-round RT-PCR of the TCR CDR3 used the HTBI primer set with the Qiagen OneStep RT-PCR kit. In-frame beta chains were kept once TCRdb had trimmed the public reads at Q25 with fastp and called clones with MiXCR. Identical CDR3 proteins give one entry, which carries the most common genes and DNA. This sample lists 190,000 or so distinct CDR3 sequences; 18% were detected once. The ten largest clones capture roughly two fifths of the sample. The sample consisted of blood. These receptors came from a man aged 35 to 55 with Graves' hyperthyroidism.

This clonotype was recorded many times. This sequence joins TRBV7-2 and TRBJ2-3, with D tentatively TRBD1 (5 bases). Per the germline V gene, CDR1 is SGHTA and CDR2 is FQGNSA. The CDR3 extends over 14 amino acids. Between the trimmed V and J ends, which lost 3 bases and 1 base, there was a span of 8 bases. CDR3 nucleotide sequence: TGTGCCAGCAGCTTGGACACCCGCACAGATACGCAGTATTTT. Protein product: CASSLDTRTDTQYF.

This clonotype was seen at least ten times. This chain connects TRBV7-2 to TRBJ1-3; the D gene is possibly TRBD1 (5 bases). V was trimmed by 3 bases and J by 2 bases, leaving 14 bases between them. Per germline, CDR1 SGHTA and CDR2 FQGNSA. The CDR3 covers 16 residues. The CDR3 bases are TGTGCCAGCAGCTTTCTTCGATCAGGGACTGGAAACACCATATATTTT. It yields the protein CASSFLRSGTGNTIYF.

This clonotype was counted at least ten times. The V gene is TRBV27, the J gene TRBJ2-5; D perhaps matches TRBD2 (6 bases). V lost 0 bases, J lost 6 bases, and 17 bases lay in between. The length of the CDR3 is 16 residues. Per the germline V gene, CDR1 is MNHEY and CDR2 is SMNVEV (reference sequence). Written as DNA, the CDR3 is TGTGCCAGCAGTTTATCGATTGGAGGCGGGGAAAAGACCCAGTACTTC. Protein sequence: CASSLSIGGGEKTQYF.